The 26 T cell receptor beta chains given below trace back to one sample, sequenced in a study of T cell clonality in common variable immunodeficiency. Study observations and caveats: Common variable immunodeficiency TCR beta sequences reportedly had fewer deletions and N-nucleotide insertions.

These receptors are not linked to any known antigen. Here immunoSEQ multiplex PCR was the method, and the copy in TCRdb shows in-frame clones only, minus some. The sample gives about 28,000 clones, none seen only once, and the top ten clones hold 3.2%. The sequenced sample consisted of peripheral blood mononuclear cells. The receptor source for this set is a human donor with common variable immunodeficiency.

This clone was detected many times. The CDR3 end falls 3 residues outside the read, so it is completed with the germline J gene. The chain uses TRBV5-1 and TRBJ1-5, with D unresolved. The CDR3 totals 14 residues. Deletions cut 1 base from V and 3 bases from J, with 8 bases between. Germline V CDR1 and CDR2: SGHRS, YFSETQ. The CDR3 sequence is CASSLNGDNQPQHF. The DNA read from the CDR3 is TGCGCCAGCAGCTTGAACGGGGACAATCAGCCC.

This clone was seen many times. Incomplete CDR3 DNA: TGCGCCAGCAGCTTGGTGGGCAGGGCAGATACG. This encodes CASSLVGRADT. The whole CDR3 is CASSLVGRADTQYF. The J gene is TRBJ2-3, the V gene TRBV5-1; D is perhaps TRBD1 (5 bases). The read ends 3 residues shy of where the CDR3 ends; the end is completed using the germline J gene. The length of the CDR3 is 14 residues. Trimming pared 0 bases from V and 4 bases from J, leaving 9 bases between. Germline V gene data show CDR1 as SGHRS and CDR2 as YFSETQ.

This clone has at least ten counts. The CDR3 goes on 3 residues after the read ends, and that part is filled in from the germline J gene. The chain is built from TRBV19 and TRBJ2-1, with 11 bases that match TRBD2. With 6 bases clipped from V and 5 bases from J, the junction kept 15 bases outside the gene matches. The CDR3 runs 18 residues. Germline V gene data show CDR1 as LNHDA and CDR2 as SQIVND (reference sequence). This CDR3 is CASSRLQRASGRNNEQFF. The sequenced part of the CDR3 DNA is TGTGCCAGTAGCCGGTTACAGCGGGCTAGCGGGAGGAACAATGAG.

This clone came up many times. The read falls 3 residues short of the CDR3 end, and the missing part is taken from the germline J gene. The chain couples TRBV29-1 to TRBJ1-1; D gene unclear. V lost 1 base and J lost 1, with 7 bases in between. The CDR3 is 13 amino acids. Germline lookup yields CDR1 SQVTM and CDR2 ANQGSEA. CDR3 sequence: CSVEATANTEAFF. CDR3 bases read: TGCAGCGTTGAAGCAACTGCGAACACTGAA.

Many counts were recorded for this clone. The read is 3 residues too short to cover the CDR3 end, so that end is filled in from the germline J gene. This sequence joins TRBV29-1 and TRBJ2-1; the D gene is possibly TRBD2 (6 bases). Germline CDR1 and CDR2: SQVTM and ANQGSEA. Trimming took off 6 bases at V and 0 bases at J, with 15 bases between the two ends. The CDR3 is 15 amino acids. The CDR3 bases that were read are TGCAGCGTCAGCGGGCAGCGCAGCTCCTACAATGAG. Its translation is CSVSGQRSSYNE. The full CDR3 protein is CSVSGQRSSYNEQFF.

Incomplete CDR3 DNA: TGTGCCAGCAGGGCCGCGGTGACAGGGTTTAAAGAGACC. Its protein is CASRAAVTGFKET. In full, the CDR3 is CASRAAVTGFKETQYF. This chain uses TRBV2 with TRBJ2-5; TRBD1 matches at 7 bases. The CDR3 extends 3 residues past the end of the read, so its final part is completed from the germline J gene. The CDR3 has 16 residues. In germline, CDR1 is SNHLY, CDR2 FYNNEI. V lost 6 bases to trimming and J lost 3 bases; unmatched junction nucleotides: 13.

This clone was counted many times. The sequenced fragment ends 3 residues before the CDR3 boundary, so the rest is inferred from the germline J gene. V and J are TRBV10-1 and TRBJ1-1; D gene uncertain. The V gene lost 6 bases and the J gene lost 3 bases, with 11 bases spanning the gap. Germline CDR1 is WNHNN and CDR2 is SYGVQD (reference sequence). The CDR3 consists of 13 residues. The DNA read from the CDR3 is TGCGCCAGCAGCGTCGACACGCACACTGAA. Amino acid sequence: CASSVDTHTE. The CDR3, in full, reads CASSVDTHTEAFF.

Worth noting for this clone: The read gets to within 3 residues of the CDR3 end, and the germline J gene fills in the rest. V gene TRBV16 combines with J gene TRBJ1-2, with D unclear. Germline loops: CDR1 KGHSY, CDR2 FQNENV. The CDR3 has 13 amino acids. The sequenced part of the CDR3 DNA is TGTGCCAGCAGCCAATTGGTTCAGTGGGGC. Translation: CASSQLVQWG. The full CDR3 is CASSQLVQWGYTF.

This clone was detected many times. The read gets to within 3 residues of the CDR3 end, and the germline J gene fills in the rest. This chain connects TRBV20-1 to TRBJ2-1; 8 bases align to TRBD1. The CDR3 runs to 14 residues. J gave up 8 bases and V 0 bases, and 6 bases lay outside the gene matches. Per the germline V gene, CDR1 is DFQATT and CDR2 is SNEGSKA (reference sequence). The sequenced CDR3 bases are TGCAGTGCTAGAGATCTTGGACAGGGCGATGAG. Protein sequence: CSARDLGQGDE. The whole CDR3 sequence is CSARDLGQGDEQFF.

This clone was seen many times. From the germline J gene comes the end of the CDR3, since the read stops 3 residues before it. This rearrangement joins TRBV14 to TRBJ2-3; D unresolved. The CDR3 sequence is 16 residues long. The V and J ends lost 4 bases and 0 bases respectively, with 14 bases between them. Germline-derived CDR1 and CDR2 are SGHDN and FVKESK. CDR3 region: CASSPRLPLSTDTQYF. CDR3 DNA (partial): TGTGCCAGCAGCCCCAGACTTCCACTAAGCACAGATACG.

At least ten counts were recorded for this clone. From the germline J gene comes the end of the CDR3, since the read stops 3 residues before it. The chain recombines TRBV7-3 with TRBJ2-5; 14 bases are shared with TRBD2. Germline V gives CDR1 SGHTA, CDR2 FQGTGA. The V segment lost 5 bases and the J segment 5 bases; nucleotides outside the gene matches: 10. CDR3 length equals 17 residues. The CDR3 loop reads CASSPGTSGSRGETQYF. Partial CDR3 DNA: TGTGCCAGCAGCCCTGGGACTAGCGGGAGTAGAGGGGAGACC.

In the case of this clone: Coverage ceases 3 residues before the CDR3 finishes, and the germline J gene fills in the end. This chain connects TRBV30 to TRBJ2-2; the match to TRBD2 covers 9 bases. Trimming cost V 0 bases and J 4 bases; bases outside gene matches: 6. From germline, CDR1 is GTSNPN and CDR2 SVGIG (reference sequence). The CDR3 contains 16 residues. The DNA read from the CDR3 is TGTGCCTGGAGTGTACTTAGCGGGAGAGTCACCGGGGAG. Its translation: CAWSVLSGRVTGE. The CDR3, in full, reads CAWSVLSGRVTGELFF.

This clone occurred many times. With the read ending 3 residues before the CDR3 end, the germline J gene is used to fill in that end. V gene TRBV5-1 combines with J gene TRBJ1-1; no reliable D call. The CDR3 has 15 amino acids. Germline CDR1 reads SGHRS; CDR2 reads YFSETQ. Trimming took 1 base from V and 1 from J, leaving 11 bases between them. The sequenced CDR3 bases are TGCGCCAGCAGCTTGATATACGGGGAGAACACTGAA. It translates to CASSLIYGENTE. The entire CDR3 protein reads CASSLIYGENTEAFF.

This clone was counted many times. The read halts 3 residues ahead of the CDR3 end, with the missing end drawn from the germline J gene. The V gene is TRBV2, the J gene TRBJ2-3, with 10 bases lining up with TRBD2. CDR3 length: 18 amino acids. Germline CDR1 and CDR2: SNHLY and FYNNEI. Losses at the gene ends were 6 bases for V and 3 bases for J; bases not matched to a gene: 15. CDR3 protein: CASRERLISGRITDTQYF. The covered CDR3 bases are TGTGCCAGCAGGGAAAGACTGATTAGCGGGAGGATTACAGATACG.

A word on this clone: Read data end 3 residues before the CDR3 end; the end is taken from the germline J gene. The chain links TRBV19 to TRBJ1-5; D possibly corresponds to TRBD1 (6 bases). V was shortened by 6 bases and J by 4 bases, with 10 bases between the two germline ends. This CDR3 has 13 amino acids. The germline CDR1 and CDR2 sequences are LNHDA and SQIVND (reference sequence). Incomplete CDR3 DNA: TGTGCCAGTAGACAGGGCCTAAATCAGCCC. It encodes CASRQGLNQP. The entire CDR3 sequence reads CASRQGLNQPQHF.

The table lists this clone with a few counts. The CDR3 end falls 3 residues outside the read, so it is completed with the germline J gene. The genes are TRBV2 and TRBJ1-5; maybe TRBD1 (5 bases). CDR3 length: 14 residues. In germline, CDR1 is SNHLY, CDR2 FYNNEI. V dropped 5 bases and J dropped 7 bases, with 15 bases sitting between them. The CDR3 region is CASSYSDEGQPQHF. CDR3 DNA (partial): TGTGCCAGCAGTTACAGCGACGAGGGGCAGCCC.

This clone was observed at least ten times. Coverage ceases 3 residues before the CDR3 finishes, and the germline J gene fills in the end. The rearrangement joins TRBV20-1 to TRBJ2-2, with a weak D call TRBD1 (5 bases). The germline CDR1 and CDR2 sequences are DFQATT and SNEGSKA (reference sequence). V gave up 0 bases and J gave up 1 base, with 9 bases separating them. The CDR3 contains 15 residues. CDR3 protein: CSARELQGNTGELFF. Incomplete CDR3 DNA: TGCAGTGCTAGAGAGTTGCAGGGGAACACCGGGGAG.

This clone was observed a handful of times. The sequence runs out 3 residues before the end of the CDR3; the remainder is reconstructed from the germline J gene. This chain uses TRBV6-8 with TRBJ2-6; 7 bases are shared with TRBD1. V trimming: 0 bases; J trimming: 0 bases; junction bases outside the gene matches: 11. Germline V lookup: CDR1 MNHGY, CDR2 SAAAGT. The CDR3 covers 20 residues. The CDR3 here is CASSYSDTGTAPSGANVLTF. The DNA read from the CDR3 is TGTGCCAGCAGTTACTCAGATACCGGGACAGCCCCCTCTGGGGCCAACGTC.

This clone was detected many times. This CDR3 reads CASSGRDRSYTSTDTQYF. The CDR3 bases that were read are TGTGCCAGTAGTGGCCGGGACAGATCATATACTAGCACAGATACG. This rearrangement joins TRBV19 to TRBJ2-3, with 7 bases that match TRBD1. The sequence runs out 3 residues before the end of the CDR3; the remainder is reconstructed from the germline J gene. Germline values: CDR1 LNHDA, CDR2 SQIVND (reference sequence). The V gene end was trimmed by 5 bases and the J gene end by 0 bases; junction bases not matched to a gene: 14. This CDR3 has 18 amino acids.

This clone was observed many times. The read terminates 3 residues before the CDR3 end, so the remaining end is supplied by the germline J gene. This chain connects TRBV6-1 to TRBJ1-5; D is uncertain. CDR1 and CDR2 from the germline V gene are MNHNS and SASEGT. CDR3 length: 14 amino acids. Between the trimmed V and J ends, which lost 2 bases and 3 bases, there was a span of 8 bases. Here the CDR3 reads CASSEQLSNQPQHF. Incomplete CDR3 DNA: TGTGCCAGCAGTGAACAACTGTCCAATCAGCCC.

This clone has ten or more counts. The read terminates 3 residues before the CDR3 end, so the remaining end is supplied by the germline J gene. The chain is built from TRBV29-1 and TRBJ2-3; 8 nucleotides line up with TRBD2. The CDR3 extends over 14 amino acids. J was trimmed by 6 bases and V by 4 bases; bases with no gene match: 9. Germline values: CDR1 SQVTM, CDR2 ANQGSEA. The CDR3 is CSVGAIAGQDTQYF. The CDR3 bases that were read are TGCAGCGTTGGTGCTATAGCGGGGCAGGATACG.

The table lists this clone with a few counts. The missing CDR3 end, 3 residues past where the read stops, is filled in from the germline J gene. The chain recombines TRBV5-6 with TRBJ2-1, with TRBD2 matching 9 bases. The CDR3 contains 15 residues. Germline CDR1 and CDR2: SGHDT and YYEEEE. With V trimmed by 2 bases and J by 3 bases, 3 bases remained unmatched. CDR3 region: CASSLGGRVYNEQFF. The sequenced CDR3 bases are TGTGCCAGCAGCTTAGGCGGGAGGGTCTACAATGAG. Variable domain in full (rest from reference TRBV5-6 and TRBJ2-1): DAGVTQSPTHLIKTRGQQVTLRCSPKSGHDTVSWYQQALGQGPQFIFQYYEEEERQRGNFPDRFSGHQFPNYSSELNVNALLLGDSALYLCASSLGGRVYNEQFFGPGTRLTVL.

In this sample, this clone turned up many times. The CDR3 sequence: CASSPLGQGVDEQYF. CDR3 DNA (partial): TGTGCCAGCTCACCGCTGGGACAGGGGGTCGACGAG. This chain joins TRBV18 and TRBJ2-7; 11 nucleotides align to TRBD1. From the germline J gene comes the end of the CDR3, since the read stops 3 residues before it. Unmatched junction bases numbered 6, after V lost 3 bases and J lost 5 bases. CDR1 and CDR2 from the germline V gene are KGHSH and LQKENI. The CDR3 runs 15 residues.

There are many counts of this clone. With the read ending 3 residues before the CDR3 end, the germline J gene is used to fill in that end. V and J are TRBV19 and TRBJ1-5; no clear D gene. Trimming removed 6 bases at V and 6 bases at J, with 15 bases between. The germline gives CDR1 LNHDA, CDR2 SQIVND (reference sequence). The CDR3 contains 14 residues. The CDR3: CASSLEMGIQPQHF. CDR3 bases read: TGTGCCAGTAGCCTAGAGATGGGTATTCAGCCC.

Details on this clone: The CDR3 end is not reached by the read, which stops 3 residues before it; the germline J gene fills it in. The rearrangement uses TRBV13 and TRBJ2-3; 7 bases are shared with TRBD2. Per germline, CDR1 PRHDT and CDR2 FYEKMQ (reference sequence). V dropped 5 bases and J dropped 5; count of bases not matched to a gene: 7. The CDR3 extends over 14 amino acids. Incomplete CDR3 DNA: TGTGCCAGCAGCGTCCCGGGACTAAGAGATACG. Protein: CASSVPGLRDT. The CDR3 in its entirety is CASSVPGLRDTQYF.

Only a few counts were recorded for this clone. The missing CDR3 end, 3 residues past where the read stops, is filled in from the germline J gene. The chain joins TRBV13 to TRBJ2-7; 10 bases line up with TRBD1. From germline, CDR1 is PRHDT and CDR2 FYEKMQ (reference sequence). CDR3 length: 17 amino acids. J lost 4 bases, V lost 5 bases, and 14 bases had no gene match. CDR3 residues: CASSGGQGKTYRYEQYF. The sequenced CDR3 bases are TGTGCCAGCAGCGGGGGACAGGGGAAGACCTACAGGTACGAG. Supplemented by reference TRBV13 and TRBJ2-7, the full variable domain reads AAGVIQSPRHLIKEKRETATLKCYPIPRHDTVYWYQQGPGQDPQFLISFYEKMQSDKGSIPDRFSAQQFSDYHSELNMSSLELGDSALYFCASSGGQGKTYRYEQYFGPGTRLTVT.